The 25 T cell receptor beta chains given below trace back to one sample, sequenced in a study of blood T cell repertoires in COVID-19. The repertoire was sequenced with immunoSEQ multiplex PCR; TCRdb's copy has only in-frame clones and lacks some. The sample yields over 80,000 clones, less than 85% seen once. Sequenced: peripheral blood. The receptors were gathered from a woman between 70 and 85 years old with acute or convalescent COVID-19.

The chain carries TRBV9 and TRBJ2-3; unclear D gene. Germline V CDR1 and CDR2: SGDLS, YYNGEE. V shed 4 bases and J shed 5 bases, with 14 bases lying between them. The CDR3 runs 14 residues. CDR3 nucleotide sequence: TGTGCCAGCAGCCTTATAGGCCAGGAAGATACGCAGTATTTT. Its protein is CASSLIGQEDTQYF.

This clone turned up a few times. Here the CDR3 DNA reads TGTGCCAGCGGAGCCACGGAGACCCAGTACTTC. This sequence encodes CASGATETQYF. The chain employs TRBV19 and TRBJ2-5; no definite D call. Per germline, CDR1 LNHDA and CDR2 SQIVND (reference sequence). This CDR3 contains 11 residues. V was cut by 9 bases and J by 5 bases, with 10 bases left in between.

This sequence joins TRBV19 and TRBJ1-1; no definite D call. V was trimmed by 7 bases and J by 0 bases, leaving 12 bases between them. The CDR3 runs 14 residues. The germline V gene has CDR1 LNHDA and CDR2 SQIVND (reference sequence). Here the CDR3 DNA reads TGTGCCAGTACCGGAGGGTTCGTGAACACTGAAGCTTTCTTT. Translation: CASTGGFVNTEAFF.

CDR3 amino acids: CASSQGRGDSYEQYF. CDR3 nucleotides: TGTGCCAGCAGCCAAGGGCGGGGGGATTCCTACGAGCAGTACTTC. The gene calls are TRBV3-1 (or the pseudogene TRBV3-2) and TRBJ2-7; 8 positions agree with TRBD2. CDR3 size: 15 residues. Germline values: CDR1 LGHDT, CDR2 YNNKEL (reference sequence). V was clipped by 1 base and J by 1 base; unmatched bases: 3.

The chain couples TRBV14 to TRBJ1-4, with 8 bases identical to TRBD1. The V segment lost 4 bases and the J segment 6 bases; nucleotides outside the gene matches: 7. The CDR3 contains 15 residues. Germline V lookup: CDR1 SGHDN, CDR2 FVKESK. CDR3 sequence reads: CASSRRTGFYEKLFF. The CDR3 coding sequence is TGTGCCAGCAGCCGCCGGACAGGGTTCTATGAAAAACTGTTTTTT.

This clone occurred once. This chain uses TRBV5-6 with TRBJ1-2; 7 nucleotides agree with TRBD1. Germline V lookup: CDR1 SGHDT, CDR2 YYEEEE. V lost 4 bases to trimming and J lost 7 bases; unmatched junction nucleotides: 10. This CDR3 has 14 amino acids. CDR3 sequence reads: CASSRRDRGGGYTF. The CDR3 coding sequence is TGTGCCAGCAGCCGACGGGACAGAGGGGGTGGCTACACCTTC.

The rearrangement uses TRBV18 and TRBJ2-5, with TRBD2 identical over 7 bases. CDR1 and CDR2 from the germline V gene are KGHSH and LQKENI. The CDR3 is 15 residues long. With 8 bases clipped from V and 2 bases from J, the junction kept 11 bases outside the gene matches. The CDR3 sequence: CASTTVSGGQETQYF. The DNA of the CDR3 is TGTGCCAGCACAACCGTTTCGGGGGGACAAGAGACCCAGTACTTC.

V gene TRBV6-2 or TRBV6-3 combines with J gene TRBJ1-2; no reliable D call. Germline V gene sequence: CDR1 MNHEY, CDR2 SVGEGT. The CDR3 covers 16 residues. V dropped 2 bases and J dropped 3 bases, with 16 bases sitting between them. CDR3 residues: CASSYRPVTAHYGYTF. The CDR3 DNA reads as TGTGCCAGCAGTTACCGGCCCGTTACAGCTCACTATGGCTACACCTTC.

The chain carries TRBV4-1 and TRBJ2-4, with D unclear. CDR3 length equals 16 residues. CDR1 and CDR2 (germline): MGHRA, YSYEKL. Trimming left V 0 bases short and J 6 bases short, with 15 bases between. For the CDR3, the DNA is TGCGCCAGCAGCCAAGACGGTCCCTCAAGAGGAAACATTCAGTACTTC. Translation gives CASSQDGPSRGNIQYF.

The chain employs TRBV6-5 and TRBJ1-2, with 8 nucleotides matching TRBD1. This CDR3 is 14 amino acids long. Germline loops: CDR1 MNHEY, CDR2 SVGAGI. The J segment lost 2 bases and the V segment lost 6 bases, leaving 5 bases of the junction unmatched. This CDR3 reads CASRPGGANYGYTF. The CDR3 DNA reads TGTGCCAGCAGGCCAGGGGGCGCGAACTATGGCTACACCTTC.

This chain uses TRBV11-3 with TRBJ2-1; TRBD1 might be the D (5 bases). This CDR3 is built from 14 residues. CDR1 SGHNT and CDR2 YENEEA come from the germline V gene. The V and J ends lost 5 bases and 8 bases respectively, with 16 bases between them. CDR3 DNA sequence: TGTGCCAGCAGCCGCGGCCCTTCCAGGGATGAGCAGTTCTTC. Translation: CASSRGPSRDEQFF.

V and J are TRBV7-9 and TRBJ2-7; 8 positions match TRBD1. The CDR3 is made up of 15 amino acids. Trimming removed 0 bases from V and 7 bases from J; junction bases left unmatched: 8. Germline assignment: CDR1 SEHNR and CDR2 FQNEAQ (reference sequence). The CDR3 coding sequence is TGTGCCAGCAGCTTAGCGGGCAGGGGGCTGTGGGAGCAGTACTTC. It yields the protein CASSLAGRGLWEQYF. Looking up the rest from reference TRBV7-9 and TRBJ2-7 gives the full variable domain: DTGVSQNPRHKITKRGQNVTFRCDPISEHNRLYWYRQTLGQGPEFLTYFQNEAQLEKSRLLSDRFSAERPKGSFSTLEIQRTEQGDSAMYLCASSLAGRGLWEQYFGPGTRLTVT.

The V and J genes are TRBV7-8 and TRBJ1-3; D unclear. The V end was cut by 5 bases, the J end by 0 bases, with 8 bases between. The CDR3 runs 14 residues. From germline, CDR1 is SGHVS and CDR2 FQNEAQ. In nucleotides, the CDR3 is TGTGCCAGCAGCGGGCAGGTCTCTGGAAACACCATATATTTT. Protein: CASSGQVSGNTIYF.

This clone was recorded once. The chain carries TRBV29-1 and TRBJ1-3, with unresolved D. The germline V gene encodes CDR1 SQVTM and CDR2 ANQGSEA. The CDR3 consists of 12 residues. V lost 6 bases and J 2 bases, leaving 8 bases between the germline ends. CDR3 DNA: TGCAGCGTCCAGGTAACTGGAAACACCATATATTTT. Translating it yields CSVQVTGNTIYF.

J is TRBJ1-5 and V is TRBV6-1; D gene uncertain. V was clipped by 2 bases and J by 11 bases, with 7 bases between them. The V gene's germline CDR1 is MNHNS and CDR2 SASEGT. CDR3 length: 11 amino acids. The CDR3 nucleotides are TGTGCCAGCAGTGAATTCTCCTCCCAGCATTTT. Amino acids: CASSEFSSQHF.

J is TRBJ2-3 and V is TRBV18; D unresolved. Trimming removed 1 base from V and 0 bases from J, with 5 bases in between. Per germline, CDR1 KGHSH and CDR2 LQKENI. The CDR3 covers 14 residues. The CDR3 is CASSPLSSTDTQYF. Here the CDR3 DNA reads TGTGCCAGCTCACCACTTTCTAGCACAGATACGCAGTATTTT.

The chain couples TRBV5-1 to TRBJ2-5; D remains ambiguous. Trimming took 4 bases from V and 4 from J, leaving 11 bases between them. The CDR3 sequence is 13 residues long. The germline V gene has CDR1 SGHRS and CDR2 YFSETQ. CDR3 in DNA: TGCGCCAGCAGCGTAAGTTCGGGAGAGACCCAGTACTTC. The encoded protein is CASSVSSGETQYF.

A few counts support this clone. The gene calls are TRBV30 and TRBJ1-1; D perhaps matches TRBD1 (6 bases). The V end was cut by 0 bases, the J end by 9 bases, with 26 bases between. The CDR3 totals 17 residues. Germline V CDR1 and CDR2: GTSNPN, SVGIG (reference sequence). The CDR3 DNA sequence: TGTGCCTGGAGTGTACTACCCACTCTACAGGGAGCTTATAAAGCTTTCTTT. It is translated as CAWSVLPTLQGAYKAFF.

This chain connects TRBV5-1 to TRBJ1-1; D uncertain. CDR3 length: 14 amino acids. Trimming removed 0 bases at V and 4 bases at J, with 10 bases between. Germline CDR1 SGHRS, CDR2 YFSETQ. The CDR3 reads CASSLVAGGTEAFF. The CDR3 nucleotides are TGCGCCAGCAGCTTGGTGGCAGGAGGCACTGAAGCTTTCTTT. Full variable domain (missing parts from reference TRBV5-1 and TRBJ1-1): KAGVTQTPRYLIKTRGQQVTLSCSPISGHRSVSWYQQTPGQGLQFLFEYFSETQRNKGNFPGRFSGRQFSNSRSEMNVSTLELGDSALYLCASSLVAGGTEAFFGQGTRLTVV.

The chain is built from TRBV29-1 and TRBJ1-2; 11 bases are shared with TRBD1. Germline V gene lookup returns CDR1 SQVTM and CDR2 ANQGSEA. Germline trimming cut 6 bases from V and 7 bases from J; bases unmatched to any gene: 4. This CDR3 is 12 amino acids long. CDR3 in amino acids: CSVGQGAAGYTF. CDR3 bases: TGCAGCGTCGGACAGGGGGCGGCTGGCTACACCTTC.

The V gene is TRBV27, the J gene TRBJ2-7, with D maybe TRBD2 (6 bases). This CDR3 contains 15 residues. The V gene lost 5 bases and the J gene lost 7 bases, with 21 bases spanning the gap. Per germline, CDR1 MNHEY and CDR2 SMNVEV (reference sequence). The CDR3 reads CASSPRIGGLREQYF. The CDR3 bases are TGTGCCAGCAGTCCCCGGATTGGGGGGTTGCGGGAGCAGTACTTC.

For the CDR3, the DNA is TGTGCCAGCAGTTTAACTGGGAGAAATGAAAAACTGTTTTTT. This sequence encodes CASSLTGRNEKLFF. This chain uses TRBV28 with TRBJ1-4, with D unclear. This CDR3 has 14 amino acids. CDR1 is MDHEN, CDR2 SYDVKM, per germline. The germline V and J ends were trimmed by 2 bases and 5 bases, with 9 bases remaining between them. The entire variable domain, with the rest obtained from reference TRBV28 and TRBJ1-4, is as follows: DVKVTQSSRYLVKRTGEKVFLECVQDMDHENMFWYRQDPGLGLRLIYFSYDVKMKEKGDIPEGYSVSREKKERFSLILESASTNQTSMYLCASSLTGRNEKLFFGSGTQLSVL.

This sequence joins TRBV6-5 and TRBJ2-1; TRBD2 matches 8 bases. The germline gives CDR1 MNHEY, CDR2 SVGAGI. V dropped 8 bases and J dropped 3; count of bases not matched to a gene: 9. The CDR3 is made up of 15 amino acids. The CDR3 is CASGYTSGLYNEQFF. For the CDR3, the DNA is TGTGCCAGCGGCTATACTAGCGGCCTCTACAATGAGCAGTTCTTC.

In nucleotides, the CDR3 is TGTGCCAGCAGCCAGGGGCGAACAAGGGAAGCTTTCTTT. Amino acids: CASSQGRTREAFF. The V and J genes are TRBV14 and TRBJ1-1, with D maybe TRBD1 (5 bases). Trimming removed 3 bases at V and 8 bases at J, with 13 bases between. The germline gives CDR1 SGHDN, CDR2 FVKESK. There are 13 residues in the CDR3.

V and J are TRBV5-4 and TRBJ2-5; the D is unclear. Trimming took 0 bases from V and 5 from J, leaving 11 bases between them. The germline V gene encodes CDR1 SGHNT and CDR2 YYREEE (reference sequence). The CDR3 extends over 14 amino acids. The CDR3: CASSLEAVWETQYF. In DNA, the CDR3 is TGTGCCAGCAGCTTGGAAGCCGTCTGGGAGACCCAGTACTTC.